Described below is a single TCR beta chain sequence and its context. This record comes from a study of blood T cell repertoires in COVID-19. Whole-study context: The United States, Italy and Spain provided the acute and convalescent COVID-19 samples.

Libraries were prepared by immunoSEQ multiplex PCR; TCRdb keeps only in-frame clonotypes and omits some of them. The table has about 230,000 clones, 80% to 90% seen once; the top ten hold 11%. Sequencing input: peripheral blood. This TCR was recovered from a man aged 50 to 60 with COVID-19, enrolled during active disease.

The DNA of the CDR3 is TGTGCCAGCAGTCTCACGGAGAGCTCCTACGAGCAGTACTTC. The encoded protein is CASSLTESSYEQYF. The rearrangement joins TRBV6-5 to TRBJ2-7; D is unresolved. Trimming left V 5 bases short and J 0 bases short, with 11 bases between. The CDR3 is made up of 14 amino acids. Germline V gene data show CDR1 as MNHEY and CDR2 as SVGAGI.